Detailed here is one T cell receptor beta chain. Per the original methods: Scientists estimated how many nucleated cells there were by amplifying reference gene primers. Data came from immunoSEQ multiplex PCR; TCRdb stores just in-frame clones and leaves some out. The V and J calls and the clone size are those of that table, but D and trimming were determined from the DNA. The table lists about 220,000 clones, approximately 88% of them singletons, with 2% to 2.5% in the top ten. The data belong to a study of blood T cell repertoires in COVID-19. Study in general: PBMCs, B-cell-depleted T cells, or T cells were the source of the cDNA or gDNA that made up the material.

Adults between roughly 18 and 100 years of age took part from 20 to 25 US areas. Germline V gene sequence: CDR1 SGHVS, CDR2 FQNEAQ. CDR3 length: 15 residues. The V gene lost 1 base and the J gene lost 8 bases, with 12 bases spanning the gap. Material: PBMCs or T cells enriched from blood (not recorded which). The chain couples TRBV7-8 to TRBJ1-6; no clear D gene. The clonotype comes from a woman aged 40 to 55 with acute COVID-19. CDR3 in DNA: TGTGCCAGCAGCTTAGGGGCCCTCCCCTATTCACCCCTCCACTTT. This gives the protein CASSLGALPYSPLHF.